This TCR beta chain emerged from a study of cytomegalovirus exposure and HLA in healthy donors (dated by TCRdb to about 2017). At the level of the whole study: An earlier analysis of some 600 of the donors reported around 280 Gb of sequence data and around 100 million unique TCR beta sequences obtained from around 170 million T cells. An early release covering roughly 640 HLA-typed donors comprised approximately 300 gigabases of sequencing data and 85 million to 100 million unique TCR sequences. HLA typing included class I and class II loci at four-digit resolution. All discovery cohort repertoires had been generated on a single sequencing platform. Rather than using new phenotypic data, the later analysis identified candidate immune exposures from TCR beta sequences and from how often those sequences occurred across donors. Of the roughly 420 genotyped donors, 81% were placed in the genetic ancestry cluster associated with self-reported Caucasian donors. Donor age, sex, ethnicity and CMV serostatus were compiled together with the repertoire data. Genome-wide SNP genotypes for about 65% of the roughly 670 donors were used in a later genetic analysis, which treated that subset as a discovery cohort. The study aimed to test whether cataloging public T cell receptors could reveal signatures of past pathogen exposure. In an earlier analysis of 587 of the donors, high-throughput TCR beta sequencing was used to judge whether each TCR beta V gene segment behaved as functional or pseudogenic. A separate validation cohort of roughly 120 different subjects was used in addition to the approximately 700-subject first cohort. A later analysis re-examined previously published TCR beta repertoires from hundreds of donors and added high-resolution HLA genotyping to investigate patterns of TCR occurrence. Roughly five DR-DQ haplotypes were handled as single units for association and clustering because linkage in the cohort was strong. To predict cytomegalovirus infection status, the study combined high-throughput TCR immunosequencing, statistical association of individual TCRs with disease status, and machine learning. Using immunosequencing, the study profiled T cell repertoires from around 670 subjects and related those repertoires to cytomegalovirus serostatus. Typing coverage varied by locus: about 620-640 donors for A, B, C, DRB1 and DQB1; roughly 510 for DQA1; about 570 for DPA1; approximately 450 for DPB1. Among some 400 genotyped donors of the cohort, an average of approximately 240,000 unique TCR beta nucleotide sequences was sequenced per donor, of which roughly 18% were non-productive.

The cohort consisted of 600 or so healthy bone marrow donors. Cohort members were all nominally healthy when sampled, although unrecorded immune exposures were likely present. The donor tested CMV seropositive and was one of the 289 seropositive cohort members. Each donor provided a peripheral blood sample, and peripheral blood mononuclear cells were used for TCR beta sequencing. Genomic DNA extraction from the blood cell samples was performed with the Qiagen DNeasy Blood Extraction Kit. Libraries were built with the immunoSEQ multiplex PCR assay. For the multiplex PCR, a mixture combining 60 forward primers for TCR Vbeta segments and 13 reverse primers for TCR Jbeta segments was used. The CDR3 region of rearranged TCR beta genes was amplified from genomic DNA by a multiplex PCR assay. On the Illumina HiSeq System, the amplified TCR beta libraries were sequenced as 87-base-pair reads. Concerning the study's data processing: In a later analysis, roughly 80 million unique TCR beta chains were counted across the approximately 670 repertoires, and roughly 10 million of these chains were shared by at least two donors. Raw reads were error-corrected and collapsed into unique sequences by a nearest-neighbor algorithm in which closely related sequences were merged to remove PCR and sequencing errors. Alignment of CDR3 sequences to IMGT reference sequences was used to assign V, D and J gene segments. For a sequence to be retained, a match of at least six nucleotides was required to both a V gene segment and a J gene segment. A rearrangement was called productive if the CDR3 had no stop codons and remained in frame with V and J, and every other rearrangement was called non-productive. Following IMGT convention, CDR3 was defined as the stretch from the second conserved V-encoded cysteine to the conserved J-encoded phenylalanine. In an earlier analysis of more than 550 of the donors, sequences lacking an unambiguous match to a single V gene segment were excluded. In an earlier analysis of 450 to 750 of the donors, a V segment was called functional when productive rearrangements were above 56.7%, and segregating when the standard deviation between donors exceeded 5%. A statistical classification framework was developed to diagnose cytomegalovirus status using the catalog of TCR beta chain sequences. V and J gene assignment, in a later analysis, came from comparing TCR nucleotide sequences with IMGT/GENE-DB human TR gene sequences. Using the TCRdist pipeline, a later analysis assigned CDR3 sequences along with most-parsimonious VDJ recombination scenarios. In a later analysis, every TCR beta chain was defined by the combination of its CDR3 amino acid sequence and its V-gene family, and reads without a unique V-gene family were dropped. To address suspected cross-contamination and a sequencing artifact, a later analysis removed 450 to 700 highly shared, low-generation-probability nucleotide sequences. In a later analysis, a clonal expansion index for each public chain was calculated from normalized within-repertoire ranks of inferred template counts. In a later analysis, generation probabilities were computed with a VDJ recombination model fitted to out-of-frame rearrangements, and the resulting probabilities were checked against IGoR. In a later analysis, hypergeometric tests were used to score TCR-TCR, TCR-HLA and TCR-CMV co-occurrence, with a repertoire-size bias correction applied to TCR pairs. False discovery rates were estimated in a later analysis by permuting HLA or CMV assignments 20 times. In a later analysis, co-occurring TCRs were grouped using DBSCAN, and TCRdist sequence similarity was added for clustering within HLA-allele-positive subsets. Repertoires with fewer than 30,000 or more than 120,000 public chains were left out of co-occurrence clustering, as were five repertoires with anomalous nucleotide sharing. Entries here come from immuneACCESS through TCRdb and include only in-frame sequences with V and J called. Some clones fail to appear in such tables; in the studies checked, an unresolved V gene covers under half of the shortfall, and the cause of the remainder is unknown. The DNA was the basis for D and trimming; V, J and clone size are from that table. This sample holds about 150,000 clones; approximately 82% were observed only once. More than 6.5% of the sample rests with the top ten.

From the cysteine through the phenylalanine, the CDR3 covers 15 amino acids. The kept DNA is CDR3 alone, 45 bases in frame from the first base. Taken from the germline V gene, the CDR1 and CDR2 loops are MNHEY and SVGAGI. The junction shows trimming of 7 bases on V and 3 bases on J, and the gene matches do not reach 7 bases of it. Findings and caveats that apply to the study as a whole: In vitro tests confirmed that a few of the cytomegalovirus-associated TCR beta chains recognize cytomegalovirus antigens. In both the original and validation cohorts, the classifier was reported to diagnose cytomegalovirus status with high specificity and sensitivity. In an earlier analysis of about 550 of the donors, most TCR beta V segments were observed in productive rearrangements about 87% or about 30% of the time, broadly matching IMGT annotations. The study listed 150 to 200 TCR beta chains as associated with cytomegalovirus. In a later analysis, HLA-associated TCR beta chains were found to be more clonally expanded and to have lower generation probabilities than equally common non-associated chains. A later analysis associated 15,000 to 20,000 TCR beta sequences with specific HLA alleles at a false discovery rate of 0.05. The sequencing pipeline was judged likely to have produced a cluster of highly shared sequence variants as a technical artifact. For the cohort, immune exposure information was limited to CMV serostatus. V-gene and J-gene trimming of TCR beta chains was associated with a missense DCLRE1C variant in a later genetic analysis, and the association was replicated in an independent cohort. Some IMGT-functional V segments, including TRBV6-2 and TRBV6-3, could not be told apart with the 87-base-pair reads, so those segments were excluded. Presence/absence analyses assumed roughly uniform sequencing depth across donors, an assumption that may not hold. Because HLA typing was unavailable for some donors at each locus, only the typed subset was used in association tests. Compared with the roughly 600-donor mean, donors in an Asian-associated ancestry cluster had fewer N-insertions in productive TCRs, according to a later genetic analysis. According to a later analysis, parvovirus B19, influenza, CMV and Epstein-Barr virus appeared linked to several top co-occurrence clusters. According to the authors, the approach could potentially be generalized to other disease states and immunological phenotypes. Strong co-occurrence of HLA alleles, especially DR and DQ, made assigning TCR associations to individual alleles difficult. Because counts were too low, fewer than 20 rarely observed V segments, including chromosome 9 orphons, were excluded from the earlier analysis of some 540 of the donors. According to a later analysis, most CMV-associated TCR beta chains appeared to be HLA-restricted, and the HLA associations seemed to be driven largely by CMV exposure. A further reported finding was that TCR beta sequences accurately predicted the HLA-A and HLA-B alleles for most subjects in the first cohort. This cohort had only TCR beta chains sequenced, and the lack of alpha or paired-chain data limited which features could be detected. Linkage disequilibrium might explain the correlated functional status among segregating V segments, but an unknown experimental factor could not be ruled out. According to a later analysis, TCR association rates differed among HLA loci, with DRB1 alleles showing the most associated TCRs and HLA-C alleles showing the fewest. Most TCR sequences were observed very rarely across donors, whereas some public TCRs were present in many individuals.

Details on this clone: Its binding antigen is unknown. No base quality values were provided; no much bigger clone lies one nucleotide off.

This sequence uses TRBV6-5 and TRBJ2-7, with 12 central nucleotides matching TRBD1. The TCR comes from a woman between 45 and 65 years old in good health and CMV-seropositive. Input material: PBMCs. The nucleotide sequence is TGTGCCAGCAAAGCCGGGACAGGGGGCATCTACGAGCAGTACTTC. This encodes CASKAGTGGIYEQYF.